The sequence of this T cell receptor (beta chain) was determined in a study of cytomegalovirus exposure and HLA in healthy donors. The study's findings and limits: Among TCR beta chains, those listed as cytomegalovirus-associated numbered 164.

Both 60 Vbeta primers and 13 Jbeta primers went into the PCR. Data came from immunoSEQ multiplex PCR; TCRdb stores just in-frame clones and leaves some out. The top ten clones hold about 4.4% of a sample with some 150,000 clones, 80% of them seen once. Germline assignment: CDR1 SGHTA and CDR2 FQGNSA. V dropped 3 bases and J dropped 0 bases, with 10 bases sitting between them. The CDR3 loop spans 15 amino acids. Turning to this clone: The antigen is not known.

This sequence joins TRBV7-2 and TRBJ2-3; tentatively, D is TRBD2 (5 bases). Sequencing input: PBMCs. The receptor was derived from a woman aged 45-65 years in good health and CMV-seropositive. The chain's CDR3 is CASSFGVTSTDTQYF. The CDR3 coding sequence is TGTGCCAGCAGCTTCGGGGTGACTAGCACAGATACGCAGTATTTT.